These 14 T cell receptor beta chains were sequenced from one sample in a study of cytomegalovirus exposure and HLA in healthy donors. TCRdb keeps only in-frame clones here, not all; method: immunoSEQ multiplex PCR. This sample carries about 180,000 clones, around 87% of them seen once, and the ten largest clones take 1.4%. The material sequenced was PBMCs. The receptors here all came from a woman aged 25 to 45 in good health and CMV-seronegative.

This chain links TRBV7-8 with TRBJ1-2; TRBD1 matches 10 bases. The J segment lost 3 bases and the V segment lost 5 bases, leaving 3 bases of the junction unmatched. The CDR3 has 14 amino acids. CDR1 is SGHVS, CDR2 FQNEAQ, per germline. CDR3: CASSRTGGDYGYTF. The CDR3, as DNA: TGTGCCAGCAGCAGGACAGGGGGGGACTATGGCTACACCTTC.

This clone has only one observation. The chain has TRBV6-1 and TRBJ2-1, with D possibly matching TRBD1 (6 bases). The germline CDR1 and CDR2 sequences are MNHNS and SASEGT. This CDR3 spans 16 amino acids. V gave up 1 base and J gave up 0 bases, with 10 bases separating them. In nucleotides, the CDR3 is TGTGCCAGCAGTGAAGGGTGGACAGCCTCCTACAATGAGCAGTTCTTC. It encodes CASSEGWTASYNEQFF.

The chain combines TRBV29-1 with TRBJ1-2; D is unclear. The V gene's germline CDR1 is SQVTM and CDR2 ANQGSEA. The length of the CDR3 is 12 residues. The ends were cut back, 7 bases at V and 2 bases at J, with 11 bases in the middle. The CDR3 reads CSALGLNYGYTF. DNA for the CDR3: TGCAGCGCACTAGGGCTAAACTATGGCTACACCTTC.

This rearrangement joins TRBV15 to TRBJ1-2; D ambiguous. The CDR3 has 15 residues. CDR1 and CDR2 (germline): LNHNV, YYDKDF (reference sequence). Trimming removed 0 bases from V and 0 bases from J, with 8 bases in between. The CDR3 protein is CATSRDRETNYGYTF. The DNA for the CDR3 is TGTGCCACCAGCAGAGATCGGGAAACTAACTATGGCTACACCTTC. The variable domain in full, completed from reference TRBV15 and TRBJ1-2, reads DAMVIQNPRYQVTQFGKPVTLSCSQTLNHNVMYWYQQKSSQAPKLLFHYYDKDFNNEADTPDNFQSRRPNTSFCFLDIRSPGLGDTAMYLCATSRDRETNYGYTFGSGTRLTVV.

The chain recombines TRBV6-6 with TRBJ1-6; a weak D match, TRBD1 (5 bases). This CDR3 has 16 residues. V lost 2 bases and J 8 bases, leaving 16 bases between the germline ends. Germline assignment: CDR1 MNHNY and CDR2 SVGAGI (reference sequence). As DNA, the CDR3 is TGTGCCAGCAGTTACGTCGGGGGAGACGGGGATTCACCCCTCCACTTT. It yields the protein CASSYVGGDGDSPLHF.

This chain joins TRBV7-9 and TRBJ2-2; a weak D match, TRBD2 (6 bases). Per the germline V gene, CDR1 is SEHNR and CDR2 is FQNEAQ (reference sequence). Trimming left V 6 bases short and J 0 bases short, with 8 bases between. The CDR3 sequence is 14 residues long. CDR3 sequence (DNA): TGTGCCAGCAGGAGACTAGCGAACACCGGGGAGCTGTTTTTT. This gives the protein CASRRLANTGELFF.

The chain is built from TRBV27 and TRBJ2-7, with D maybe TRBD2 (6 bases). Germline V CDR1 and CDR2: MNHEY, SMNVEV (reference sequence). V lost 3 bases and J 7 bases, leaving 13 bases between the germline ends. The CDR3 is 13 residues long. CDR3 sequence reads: CASSFNSGVEQYF. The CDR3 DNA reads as TGTGCCAGCAGTTTTAATTCGGGGGTTGAGCAGTACTTC.

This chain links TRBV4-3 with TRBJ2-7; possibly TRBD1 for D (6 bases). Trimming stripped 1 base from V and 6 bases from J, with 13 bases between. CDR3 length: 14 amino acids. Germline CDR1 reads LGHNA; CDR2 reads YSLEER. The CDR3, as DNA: TGCGCCAGCAGCCAAGGGACAGCGAGGGGCGAGCAGTACTTC. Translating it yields CASSQGTARGEQYF.

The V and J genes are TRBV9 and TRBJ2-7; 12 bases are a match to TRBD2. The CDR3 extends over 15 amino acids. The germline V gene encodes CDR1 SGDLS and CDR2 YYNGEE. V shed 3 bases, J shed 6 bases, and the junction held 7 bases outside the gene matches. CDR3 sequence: CASSGPLAGGTEQYF. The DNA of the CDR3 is TGTGCCAGCAGCGGACCTCTAGCGGGGGGGACCGAGCAGTACTTC.

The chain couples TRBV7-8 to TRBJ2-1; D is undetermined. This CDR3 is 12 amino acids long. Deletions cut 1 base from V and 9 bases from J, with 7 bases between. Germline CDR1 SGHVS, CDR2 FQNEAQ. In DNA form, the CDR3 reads TGTGCCAGCAGCTTAGGAGGCACTGAGCAGTTCTTC. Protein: CASSLGGTEQFF.

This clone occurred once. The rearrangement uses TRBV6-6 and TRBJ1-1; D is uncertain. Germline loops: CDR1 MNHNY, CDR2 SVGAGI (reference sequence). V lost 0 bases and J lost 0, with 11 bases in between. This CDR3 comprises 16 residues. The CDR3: CASSYSRGRVNTEAFF. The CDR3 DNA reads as TGTGCCAGCAGTTACTCCCGAGGGAGAGTGAACACTGAAGCTTTCTTT.

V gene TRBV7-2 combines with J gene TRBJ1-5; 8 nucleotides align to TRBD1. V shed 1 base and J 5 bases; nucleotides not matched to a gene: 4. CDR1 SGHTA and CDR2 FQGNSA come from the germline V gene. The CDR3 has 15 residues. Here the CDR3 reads CASSLGGQGDQPQHF. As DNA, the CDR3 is TGTGCCAGCAGCTTAGGAGGACAGGGCGATCAGCCCCAGCATTTT.

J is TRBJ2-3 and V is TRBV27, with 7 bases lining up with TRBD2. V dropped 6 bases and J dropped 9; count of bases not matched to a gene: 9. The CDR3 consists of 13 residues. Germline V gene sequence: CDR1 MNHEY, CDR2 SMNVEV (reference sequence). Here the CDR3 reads CASRASGERTQYF. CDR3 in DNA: TGTGCCAGCAGGGCTAGCGGTGAACGGACGCAGTATTTT.

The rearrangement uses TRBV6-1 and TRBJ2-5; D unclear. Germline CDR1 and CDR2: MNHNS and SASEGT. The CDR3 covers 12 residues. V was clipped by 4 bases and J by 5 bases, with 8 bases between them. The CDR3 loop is CASSGARETQYF. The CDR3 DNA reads TGTGCCAGCAGTGGTGCACGGGAGACCCAGTACTTC.